A selection of T cell receptor beta chains follows, all from one sample in a study of T cell repertoires in cytomegalovirus infection. TCRdb analysed the reads with MiXCR anew, one entry per CDR3 protein. The sample lists about 770,000 distinct CDR3 sequences, under 35% occurring once. Their antigens are not known. The sample consisted of cultured CD8+ T cells from PBMCs, taken from culture after CMV antigen stimulation. These receptors all come from a human donor in good health (CMV status not recorded). Some clones in this sample may be carry-over from other donors' samples. Both conserved end residues are part of each CDR3. D genes are given only for firm matches. Size values are once, few and many counts, or a class for expanded clones, and some rows have none.

v_call	j_call	d_call	clone_size	cdr3_aa	cdr3_nt
TRBV7-9	TRBJ1-1	TRBD1	NA	CASSYDQTGWYAAFF	TGTGCCAGCAGTTATGATCAGACAGGGTGGTATGCAGCTTTCTTT
TRBV6-5	TRBJ2-7	NA	few	CASSYSRDRYEQYF	TGTGCCAGCAGTTACTCGCGGGACAGATACGAGCAGTACTTC
TRBV7-2	TRBJ2-3	TRBD2	many	CASSQTSGGTLAPTDTQYF	TGTGCCAGCAGCCAAACTAGCGGGGGGACCCTCGCCCCCACAGATACGCAGTATTTT
TRBV4-1	TRBJ2-1	NA	NA	CASSQSLDASSYNEQFF	TGCGCCAGCAGCCAATCCCTGGACGCGAGCTCCTACAATGAGCAGTTCTTC
TRBV10-2	TRBJ2-1	NA	few	CTSRDSNNEQFF	TGCACCAGCAGAGACAGTAACAATGAGCAGTTCTTC
TRBV27	TRBJ2-2	TRBD1	NA	CASSSRRDRGLNTGELFF	TGTGCCAGCAGTTCGCGAAGGGACAGGGGCCTGAACACCGGGGAGCTGTTTTTT
TRBV3-1	TRBJ2-5	NA	NA	CASSQRTKETQYF	TGTGCCAGCAGCCAGAGGACTAAAGAGACCCAGTACTTC
TRBV10-2	TRBJ1-6	NA	NA	CASSESSRYLHF	TGCGCCAGCAGTGAGTCGTCCAGGTACCTCCACTTT
TRBV7-3	TRBJ2-1	NA	NA	CASSDAGSYGSYNEQFF	TGTGCCAGCAGCGACGCCGGGTCCTACGGCTCCTACAATGAGCAGTTCTTC
TRBV5-6	TRBJ2-7	NA	few	CASTLGLGGEQYF	TGTGCCAGCACCCTTGGATTGGGGGGCGAGCAGTACTTC
TRBV5-1	TRBJ2-2	NA	NA	CASSSPAEGQNTGELFF	TGCGCCAGCAGCTCCCCCGCCGAGGGACAGAACACCGGGGAGCTGTTTTTT
TRBV6-5	TRBJ1-4	NA	many	CASSYSGRVGEKLFF	TGTGCCAGCAGTTACTCTGGGAGGGTTGGGGAAAAACTGTTTTTT
TRBV7-6	TRBJ2-2	TRBD2	NA	CASSLGLAVTGELFF	TGTGCCAGCAGCTTGGGACTAGCGGTCACCGGGGAGCTGTTTTTT
TRBV9	TRBJ2-6	TRBD2	NA	CASGRGAGANVLTF	TGTGCCAGCGGCCGGGGGGCTGGGGCCAACGTCCTGACTTTC
TRBV5-1	TRBJ2-2	NA	NA	CASSSVQGANTGELFF	TGCGCCAGCAGCTCCGTTCAGGGAGCGAACACCGGGGAGCTGTTTTTT
TRBV7-3	TRBJ2-3	NA	NA	CASSSRALSSTDTQYF	TGTGCCAGCAGCTCTAGGGCACTAAGCAGCACAGATACGCAGTATTTT
TRBV4-1	TRBJ1-1	NA	few	CASSQDPTDSRNTEAFF	TGCGCCAGCAGCCAAGATCCCACAGATTCACGAAACACTGAAGCTTTCTTT
TRBV10-3	TRBJ1-2	NA	NA	CAAGELKGLTYGYTF	TGTGCCGCCGGGGAGTTAAAGGGACTTACATATGGCTACACCTTC
TRBV27	TRBJ1-6	NA	many	CASSLINSPLHF	TGTGCCAGCAGTTTGATCAATTCACCCCTCCACTTT
TRBV25-1	TRBJ2-3	TRBD1	few	CASRGLRSGQADTQYF	TGTGCCAGCAGGGGTCTGAGGTCGGGACAGGCAGATACGCAGTATTTT
TRBV6-2/TRBV6-3	TRBJ1-5	NA	NA	CASSSLRLDSYQPQHF	TGTGCCAGCAGCTCCCTTCGCCTGGACAGTTATCAGCCCCAGCATTTT
TRBV7-8	TRBJ2-7	NA	many	CASSPWTDLSWEQYF	TGTGCCAGCAGCCCCTGGACGGATCTTTCGTGGGAGCAGTACTTC
TRBV20-1	TRBJ2-7	NA	NA	CSARDLFSDFYYEQYF	TGCAGTGCTAGAGATTTGTTTTCGGACTTCTACTACGAGCAGTACTTC
TRBV3-1	TRBJ1-1	NA	NA	CASSQGRRTEAFF	TGTGCCAGCAGCCAAGGGAGGAGGACTGAAGCTTTCTTT
TRBV5-5	TRBJ1-5	NA	NA	CASSSSGTSSGSNQPQHF	TGTGCCAGCAGCTCATCCGGGACATCCTCGGGGAGCAATCAGCCCCAGCATTTT
TRBV6-1	TRBJ2-5	NA	few	CASSEGGGWQETQYF	TGTGCCAGCAGTGAAGGTGGGGGCTGGCAAGAGACCCAGTACTTC
TRBV6-6	TRBJ2-3	NA	many	CASSYATTDTQYF	TGTGCCAGCAGTTACGCAACTACTGATACGCAGTATTTT
TRBV5-1	TRBJ2-7	TRBD1	NA	CASSLDPGQKGYEQYF	TGCGCCAGCAGCTTGGATCCGGGACAGAAAGGCTACGAGCAGTACTTC
TRBV29-1	TRBJ1-1	NA	NA	CSVEGGGGFTEAFF	TGCAGCGTTGAGGGAGGGGGAGGTTTCACTGAAGCTTTCTTT
TRBV27	TRBJ2-4	NA	NA	CASTLSGTVVLAKNIQYF	TGTGCCAGCACCCTAAGCGGGACAGTTGTTTTAGCCAAAAACATTCAGTACTTC
TRBV4-1	TRBJ2-1	TRBD2	NA	CASSQPGLAVGNEQFF	TGCGCCAGCAGCCAACCGGGACTAGCGGTGGGGAATGAGCAGTTCTTC
TRBV7-9	TRBJ1-3	NA	NA	CASSNAGAGNTIYF	TGTGCCAGCAGCAACGCGGGGGCTGGAAACACCATATATTTT
TRBV7-8	TRBJ1-4	NA	NA	CASSSGRGEKLFF	TGTGCCAGCAGCTCAGGGAGGGGTGAAAAACTGTTTTTT
TRBV27	TRBJ2-7	TRBD1	NA	CASSWDRGNSYEQYF	TGTGCCAGCAGTTGGGACAGGGGCAACTCCTACGAGCAGTACTTC
TRBV7-9	TRBJ2-5	NA	NA	CASSLVISQETQYF	TGTGCCAGCAGCTTAGTGATTTCCCAAGAGACCCAGTACTTC
TRBV12-5	TRBJ2-1	NA	NA	CASGFRDPSWDEQFF	TGTGCTAGTGGTTTCCGGGACCCCAGTTGGGATGAGCAGTTCTTC
TRBV7-6	TRBJ2-5	TRBD2	NA	CASSPRSGGLETQYF	TGTGCCAGCAGCCCCAGAAGCGGGGGGTTGGAGACCCAGTACTTC
TRBV27	TRBJ2-5	TRBD2	few	CASSRLLAGGQETQYF	TGTGCCAGCAGTCGCCTACTAGCGGGTGGGCAAGAGACCCAGTACTTC
TRBV28	TRBJ2-7	NA	NA	CASSLLTALGGESEQYF	TGTGCCAGCAGTTTATTAACCGCTCTGGGGGGTGAGAGCGAGCAGTACTTC
TRBV11-3	TRBJ1-5	NA	NA	CASSLRGIGQPQHF	TGTGCCAGCAGCTTACGGGGGATAGGACAGCCCCAGCATTTT
TRBV6-2/TRBV6-3	TRBJ1-1	NA	NA	CASRGLLNTEAFF	TGTGCCAGCAGGGGACTTCTGAACACTGAAGCTTTCTTT
TRBV27	TRBJ1-3	NA	NA	CASSLFPPSGNTIYF	TGTGCCAGCAGTTTATTCCCCCCCTCGGGGAACACCATATATTTT
TRBV4-1	TRBJ1-5	NA	once	CASSQEYRVYAGNQPQHF	TGCGCCAGCAGCCAAGAATACAGGGTTTACGCGGGCAATCAGCCCCAGCATTTT
TRBV12-3/TRBV12-4	TRBJ2-3	NA	many	CASTPEMGSTDTQYF	TGTGCCAGCACCCCCGAAATGGGTAGCACAGATACGCAGTATTTT
TRBV7-9	TRBJ2-3	NA	NA	CASSLGGAGNTQYF	TGTGCCAGCAGCTTAGGCGGGGCAGGAAATACGCAGTATTTT
TRBV29-1	TRBJ1-1	NA	NA	CSAEGGGTEAFF	TGCAGCGCCGAGGGAGGGGGCACTGAAGCTTTCTTT
TRBV6-1	TRBJ1-2	NA	NA	CASPQVTPGYTF	TGTGCCAGCCCCCAGGTGACCCCTGGCTACACCTTC
TRBV27	TRBJ2-1	TRBD2	NA	CASTERGGTREQFF	TGTGCCAGCACCGAGCGGGGCGGGACTAGGGAGCAGTTCTTC
TRBV6-2/TRBV6-3	TRBJ2-1	NA	many	CASSLADSSYNEQFF	TGTGCCAGCAGTCTAGCGGACAGCTCCTACAATGAGCAGTTCTTC
TRBV6-5	TRBJ2-1	NA	NA	CASSLGTFLFF	TGTGCCAGCAGTCTAGGGACCTTCCTGTTCTTC
TRBV19	TRBJ1-1	NA	NA	CASVGGRTEAFF	TGTGCCAGTGTGGGGGGACGCACTGAAGCTTTCTTT
TRBV7-9	TRBJ2-2	TRBD1	NA	CASSLYGRQGTGELFF	TGTGCCAGCAGCTTATATGGCCGACAGGGGACCGGGGAGCTGTTTTTT
TRBV2	TRBJ2-2	NA	NA	CAGRTTNTGELFF	TGTGCCGGCCGGACAACGAACACCGGGGAGCTGTTTTTT
TRBV6-6	TRBJ1-5	TRBD1	NA	CASRRDRGWDQPQHF	TGTGCCAGCAGGAGGGACAGGGGATGGGATCAGCCCCAGCATTTT
TRBV6-2/TRBV6-3	TRBJ2-1	NA	few	CASQGQYNEQFF	TGTGCCAGCCAAGGCCAGTACAATGAGCAGTTCTTC